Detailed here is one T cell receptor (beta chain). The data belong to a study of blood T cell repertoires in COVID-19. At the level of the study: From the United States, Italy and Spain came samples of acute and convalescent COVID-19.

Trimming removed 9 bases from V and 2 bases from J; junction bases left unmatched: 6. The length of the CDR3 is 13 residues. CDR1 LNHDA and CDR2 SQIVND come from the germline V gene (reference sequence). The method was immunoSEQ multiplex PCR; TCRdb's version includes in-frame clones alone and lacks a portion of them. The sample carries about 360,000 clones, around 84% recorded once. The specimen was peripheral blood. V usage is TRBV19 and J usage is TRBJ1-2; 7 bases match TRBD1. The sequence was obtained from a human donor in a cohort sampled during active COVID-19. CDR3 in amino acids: CASSIQGNYGYTF. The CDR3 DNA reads TGTGCCAGCAGCATACAGGGGAACTATGGCTACACCTTC.